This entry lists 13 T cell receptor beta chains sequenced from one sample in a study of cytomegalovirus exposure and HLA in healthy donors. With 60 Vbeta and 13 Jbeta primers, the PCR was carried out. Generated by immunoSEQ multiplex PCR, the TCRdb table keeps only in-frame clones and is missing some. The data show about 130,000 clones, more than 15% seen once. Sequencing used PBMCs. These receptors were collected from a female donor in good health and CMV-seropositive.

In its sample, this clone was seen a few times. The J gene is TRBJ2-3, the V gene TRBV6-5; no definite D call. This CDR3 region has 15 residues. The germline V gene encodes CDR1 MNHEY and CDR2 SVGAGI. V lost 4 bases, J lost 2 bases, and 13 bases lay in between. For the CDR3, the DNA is TGTGCCAGCAGTTTGCTTAGCCGGAACACAGATACGCAGTATTTT. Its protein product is CASSLLSRNTDTQYF.

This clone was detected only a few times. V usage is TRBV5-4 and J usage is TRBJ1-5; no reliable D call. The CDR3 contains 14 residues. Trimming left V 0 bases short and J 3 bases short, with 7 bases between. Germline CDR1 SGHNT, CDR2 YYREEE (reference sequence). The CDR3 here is CASSLEPSNQPQHF. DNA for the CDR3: TGTGCCAGCAGCTTGGAGCCCTCCAATCAGCCCCAGCATTTT. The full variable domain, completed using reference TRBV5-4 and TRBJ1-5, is ETGVTQSPTHLIKTRGQQVTLRCSSQSGHNTVSWYQQALGQGPQFIFQYYREEENGRGNFPPRFSGLQFPNYSSELNVNALELDDSALYLCASSLEPSNQPQHFGDGTRLSIL.

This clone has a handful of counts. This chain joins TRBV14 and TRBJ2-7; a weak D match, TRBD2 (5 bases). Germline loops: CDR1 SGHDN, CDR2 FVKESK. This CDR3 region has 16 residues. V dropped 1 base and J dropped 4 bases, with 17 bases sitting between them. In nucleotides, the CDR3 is TGTGCCAGCAGCCAAGTTCCGGCCCTAGCCCCTTACGAGCAGTACTTC. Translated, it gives CASSQVPALAPYEQYF.

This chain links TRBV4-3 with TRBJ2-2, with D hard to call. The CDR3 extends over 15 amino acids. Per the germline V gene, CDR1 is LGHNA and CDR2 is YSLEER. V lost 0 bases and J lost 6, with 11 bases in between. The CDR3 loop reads CASSQEFGPSGELFF. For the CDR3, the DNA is TGCGCCAGCAGCCAAGAATTTGGGCCGTCCGGGGAGCTGTTTTTT.

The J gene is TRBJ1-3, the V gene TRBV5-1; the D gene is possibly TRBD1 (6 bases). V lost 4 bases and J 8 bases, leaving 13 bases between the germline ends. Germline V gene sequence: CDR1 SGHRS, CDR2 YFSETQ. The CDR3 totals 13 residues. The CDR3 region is CASSLQKGDTIYF. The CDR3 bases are TGCGCCAGCAGCCTACAGAAGGGGGACACCATATATTTT.

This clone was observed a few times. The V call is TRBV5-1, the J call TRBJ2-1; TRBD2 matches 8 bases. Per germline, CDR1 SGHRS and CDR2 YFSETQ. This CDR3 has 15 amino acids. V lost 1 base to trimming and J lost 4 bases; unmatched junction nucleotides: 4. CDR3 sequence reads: CASSLMAGGYNEQFF. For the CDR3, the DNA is TGCGCCAGCAGCTTGATGGCGGGAGGTTACAATGAGCAGTTCTTC.

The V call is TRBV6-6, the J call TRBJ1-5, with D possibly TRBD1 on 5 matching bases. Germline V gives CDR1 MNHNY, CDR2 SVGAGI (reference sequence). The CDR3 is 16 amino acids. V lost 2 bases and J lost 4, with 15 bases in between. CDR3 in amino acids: CASSYADSLPNQPQHF. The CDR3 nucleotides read TGTGCCAGCAGTTACGCCGACAGCTTACCAAATCAGCCCCAGCATTTT.

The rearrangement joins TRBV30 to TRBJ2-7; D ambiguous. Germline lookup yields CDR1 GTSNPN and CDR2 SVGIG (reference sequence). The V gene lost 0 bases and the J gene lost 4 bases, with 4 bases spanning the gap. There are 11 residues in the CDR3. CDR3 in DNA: TGTGCCTGGAGTGTTGCGTACGAGCAGTACTTC. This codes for CAWSVAYEQYF.

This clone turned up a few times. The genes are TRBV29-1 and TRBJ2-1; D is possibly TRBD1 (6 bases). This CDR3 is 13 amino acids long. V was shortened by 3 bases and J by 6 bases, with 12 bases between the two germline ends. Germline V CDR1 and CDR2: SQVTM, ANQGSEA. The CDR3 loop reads CSVDRGEGNEQFF. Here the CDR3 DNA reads TGCAGCGTTGACAGGGGTGAGGGCAATGAGCAGTTCTTC.

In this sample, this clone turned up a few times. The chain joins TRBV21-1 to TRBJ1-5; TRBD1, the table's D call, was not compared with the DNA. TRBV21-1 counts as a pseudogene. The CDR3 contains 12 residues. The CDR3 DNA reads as TGTGCCAATCGACAGTGCAATCAGCCCCAGCATTTT. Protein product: CANRQCNQPQHF.

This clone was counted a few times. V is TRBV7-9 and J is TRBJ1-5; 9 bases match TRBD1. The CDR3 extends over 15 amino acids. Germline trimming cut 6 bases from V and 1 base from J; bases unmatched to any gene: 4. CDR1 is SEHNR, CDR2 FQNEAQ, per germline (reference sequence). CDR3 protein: CASSRQGVSNQPQHF. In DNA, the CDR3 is TGTGCCAGCAGTCGACAGGGGGTCAGCAATCAGCCCCAGCATTTT.

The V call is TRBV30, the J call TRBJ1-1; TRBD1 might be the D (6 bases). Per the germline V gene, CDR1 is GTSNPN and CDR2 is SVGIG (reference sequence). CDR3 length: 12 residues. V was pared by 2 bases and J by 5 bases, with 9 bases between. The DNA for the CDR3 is TGTGCCTGGAGTACAGGGTGGACTGAAGCTTTCTTT. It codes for CAWSTGWTEAFF.

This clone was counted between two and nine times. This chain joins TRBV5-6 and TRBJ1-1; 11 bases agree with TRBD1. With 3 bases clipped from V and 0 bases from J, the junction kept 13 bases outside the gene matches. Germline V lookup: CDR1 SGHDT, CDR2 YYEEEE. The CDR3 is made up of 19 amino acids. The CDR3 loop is CASSYGQGAGFKMNTEAFF. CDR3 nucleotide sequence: TGTGCCAGCAGCTACGGACAGGGGGCTGGTTTTAAGATGAACACTGAAGCTTTCTTT. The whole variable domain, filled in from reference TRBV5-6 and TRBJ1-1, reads DAGVTQSPTHLIKTRGQQVTLRCSPKSGHDTVSWYQQALGQGPQFIFQYYEEEERQRGNFPDRFSGHQFPNYSSELNVNALLLGDSALYLCASSYGQGAGFKMNTEAFFGQGTRLTVV.